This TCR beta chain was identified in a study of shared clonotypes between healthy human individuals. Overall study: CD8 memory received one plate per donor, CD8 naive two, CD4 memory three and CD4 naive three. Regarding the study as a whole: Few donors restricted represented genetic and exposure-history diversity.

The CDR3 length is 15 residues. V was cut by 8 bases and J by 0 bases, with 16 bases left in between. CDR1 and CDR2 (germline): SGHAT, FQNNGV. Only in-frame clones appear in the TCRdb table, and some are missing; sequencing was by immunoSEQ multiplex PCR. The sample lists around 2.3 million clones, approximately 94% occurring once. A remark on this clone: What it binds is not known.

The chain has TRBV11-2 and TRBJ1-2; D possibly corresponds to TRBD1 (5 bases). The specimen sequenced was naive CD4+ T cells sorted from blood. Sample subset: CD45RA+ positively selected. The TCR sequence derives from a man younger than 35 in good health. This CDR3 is CASGGRTSSNYGYTF. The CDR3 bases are TGTGCCAGCGGGGGTCGGACAAGCTCTAACTATGGCTACACCTTC.